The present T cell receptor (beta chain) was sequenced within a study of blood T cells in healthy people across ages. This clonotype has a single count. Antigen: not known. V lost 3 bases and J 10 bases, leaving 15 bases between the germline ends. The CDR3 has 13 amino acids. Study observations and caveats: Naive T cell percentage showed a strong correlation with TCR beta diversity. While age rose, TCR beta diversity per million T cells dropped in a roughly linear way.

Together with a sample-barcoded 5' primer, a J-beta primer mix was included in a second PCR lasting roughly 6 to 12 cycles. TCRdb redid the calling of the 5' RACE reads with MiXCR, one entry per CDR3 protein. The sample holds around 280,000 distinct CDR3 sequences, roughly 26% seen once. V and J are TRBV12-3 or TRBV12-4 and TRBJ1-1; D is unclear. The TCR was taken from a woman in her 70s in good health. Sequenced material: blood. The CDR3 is CASSFKGNLGAFF. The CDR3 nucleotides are TGTGCCAGCAGTTTTAAGGGAAACCTCGGAGCTTTCTTT.